These 31 T cell receptor beta chains were sequenced from one sample in a study of pediatric ulcerative colitis. During colonoscopy, one to two rectal pinch biopsies were collected. The repertoire was sequenced with immunoSEQ multiplex PCR; TCRdb's copy has only in-frame clones and lacks some. Of fewer than 25,000 clones in the sample, 71% are singletons; the top ten hold roughly 16%. Specimen: gut tissue. Receptors were obtained from a boy between 5 and 17 years old with severe ulcerative colitis.

The J gene is TRBJ2-7, the V gene TRBV4-1; the match to TRBD2 covers 7 bases. CDR3 length: 18 residues. V dropped 0 bases and J dropped 1; count of bases not matched to a gene: 12. CDR1 is MGHRA and CDR2 is YSYEKL in the germline V gene. DNA of the CDR3: TGCGCCAGCAGCCAAGAACACCGAAAGAGCGGGGAATCCTACGAGCAGTACTTC. This gives the protein CASSQEHRKSGESYEQYF.

The V call is TRBV2, the J call TRBJ1-6, with 8 positions matching TRBD1. Trimming cost V 6 bases and J 9 bases; bases outside gene matches: 4. Germline CDR1 is SNHLY and CDR2 is FYNNEI. The CDR3 spans 13 residues. CDR3: CASRGQGVSPLHF. The CDR3 bases are TGTGCCAGCAGAGGACAGGGTGTTTCACCCCTCCACTTT. The full variable domain, rest sourced from reference TRBV2 and TRBJ1-6, is EPEVTQTPSHQVTQMGQEVILRCVPISNHLYFYWYRQILGQKVEFLVSFYNNEISEKSEIFDDQFSVERPDGSNFTLKIRSTKLEDSAMYFCASRGQGVSPLHFGNGTRLTVT.

The CDR3 region is CASSLVRGSGANVLTF. Written as DNA, the CDR3 is TGTGCCAGCAGCTTAGTCAGGGGCTCTGGGGCCAACGTCCTGACTTTC. The chain couples TRBV7-6 to TRBJ2-6; D is perhaps TRBD1 (6 bases). V lost 1 base and J lost 0, with 7 bases in between. The CDR3 runs to 16 residues. CDR1 and CDR2 from the germline V gene are SGHVS and FNYEAQ. The full variable domain, with the rest looked up from reference TRBV7-6 and TRBJ2-6, is GAGVSQSPRYKVTKRGQDVALRCDPISGHVSLYWYRQALGQGPEFLTYFNYEAQQDKSGLPNDRFSAERPEGSISTLTIQRTEQRDSAMYRCASSLVRGSGANVLTFGAGSRLTVL.

The rearrangement uses TRBV7-9 and TRBJ2-3, with D maybe TRBD2 (6 bases). In germline, CDR1 is SEHNR, CDR2 FQNEAQ (reference sequence). V lost 2 bases and J 1 base, leaving 13 bases between the germline ends. This CDR3 is 16 amino acids long. The CDR3 nucleotides are TGTGCCAGCAGCTTACTTCGGCGGGGACGCACAGATACGCAGTATTTT. Protein product: CASSLLRRGRTDTQYF.

The chain links TRBV7-3 to TRBJ1-1; D is unclear. Per germline, CDR1 SGHTA and CDR2 FQGTGA. Trimming took off 0 bases at V and 1 base at J, with 15 bases between the two ends. This CDR3 has 17 residues. The CDR3 bases are TGTGCCAGCAGCTTAACTCCTTGGGAGGGTTCGAACACTGAAGCTTTCTTT. It encodes CASSLTPWEGSNTEAFF.

The V gene is TRBV19, the J gene TRBJ1-2; weak D call: TRBD1 (6 bases). The V end was cut by 5 bases, the J end by 3 bases, with 10 bases between. Germline V gene lookup returns CDR1 LNHDA and CDR2 SQIVND (reference sequence). The CDR3 is 13 residues long. CDR3 protein: CASSEQGYYGYTF. The CDR3 bases are TGTGCCAGTAGTGAACAGGGCTACTATGGCTACACCTTC.

The rearrangement joins TRBV19 to TRBJ2-2; the D is unclear. Germline CDR1 LNHDA, CDR2 SQIVND (reference sequence). The CDR3 consists of 14 residues. Trimming stripped 3 bases from V and 7 bases from J, with 12 bases between. The CDR3 nucleotides read TGTGCCAGTAGTATGCGCAGGTTAGGCGGGGAGCTGTTTTTT. This encodes CASSMRRLGGELFF. Based on the CDR3 plus reference TRBV19 and TRBJ2-2, the full variable domain is DGGITQSPKYLFRKEGQNVTLSCEQNLNHDAMYWYRQDPGQGLRLIYYSQIVNDFQKGDIAEGYSVSREKKESFPLTVTSAQKNPTAFYLCASSMRRLGGELFFGEGSRLTVL.

The gene calls are TRBV30 and TRBJ1-2; D not certain. Trimming took off 2 bases at V and 4 bases at J, with 17 bases between the two ends. Germline loops: CDR1 GTSNPN, CDR2 SVGIG (reference sequence). The CDR3 sequence is 15 residues long. The CDR3 sequence: CAWSWVELPRYGYTF. The CDR3 coding sequence is TGTGCCTGGAGTTGGGTGGAGCTCCCCCGCTATGGCTACACCTTC.

This clone was detected only once. The rearrangement joins TRBV4-1 to TRBJ1-5; D is undetermined. The V and J ends lost 4 bases and 0 bases respectively, with 19 bases between them. The CDR3 contains 18 residues. From germline, CDR1 is MGHRA and CDR2 YSYEKL. The CDR3 DNA sequence: TGCGCCAGCAGCCCCGACCCCCGGACGGCTTATAGCAATCAGCCCCAGCATTTT. Translation: CASSPDPRTAYSNQPQHF.

The chain joins TRBV5-1 to TRBJ2-1; unclear D gene. There are 12 residues in the CDR3. Per germline, CDR1 SGHRS and CDR2 YFSETQ. Trimming stripped 5 bases from V and 7 bases from J, with 10 bases between. The CDR3 loop reads CASSPFGNEQFF. CDR3 nucleotides: TGCGCCAGCAGTCCCTTCGGGAATGAGCAGTTCTTC.

This clone came up once. CDR3 amino acids: CASTGPSGGYEQYF. CDR3 bases: TGCGCCAGCACCGGACCATCGGGAGGTTACGAGCAGTACTTC. The rearrangement joins TRBV10-2 to TRBJ2-7; 7 bases are shared with TRBD2. V was clipped by 7 bases and J by 4 bases; unmatched bases: 10. The CDR3 length is 14 residues. Germline loops: CDR1 WSHSY, CDR2 SAAADI.

This clone was seen just once. This chain links TRBV7-8 with TRBJ1-6; D gene ambiguous. Germline loops: CDR1 SGHVS, CDR2 FQNEAQ. CDR3 size: 19 residues. The V end was cut by 5 bases, the J end by 0 bases, with 20 bases between. CDR3 residues: CASSPPWVQQSSYNSPLHF. The DNA of the CDR3 is TGTGCCAGCAGCCCCCCCTGGGTTCAGCAAAGCTCCTATAATTCACCCCTCCACTTT.

This chain connects TRBV13 to TRBJ2-1; perhaps D is TRBD1 or TRBD2 (5 bases each). This CDR3 has 17 residues. V was pared by 5 bases and J by 4 bases, with 21 bases between. The germline V gene has CDR1 PRHDT and CDR2 FYEKMQ (reference sequence). CDR3 sequence: CASSLSIARDVYNEQFF. The CDR3 bases are TGTGCCAGCAGCCTATCGATAGCTAGGGACGTTTACAATGAGCAGTTCTTC. The entire variable domain, with the rest obtained from reference TRBV13 and TRBJ2-1, is as follows: AAGVIQSPRHLIKEKRETATLKCYPIPRHDTVYWYQQGPGQDPQFLISFYEKMQSDKGSIPDRFSAQQFSDYHSELNMSSLELGDSALYFCASSLSIARDVYNEQFFGPGTRLTVL.

This clone was seen only a few times. The chain has TRBV2 and TRBJ2-3; D uncertain. The CDR3 has 13 amino acids. V shed 3 bases and J shed 5 bases, with 9 bases lying between them. The germline V gene encodes CDR1 SNHLY and CDR2 FYNNEI. The CDR3 reads CASSDRYGDTQYF. In nucleotides, the CDR3 is TGTGCCAGCAGTGACCGGTACGGAGATACGCAGTATTTT.

The chain uses TRBV2 and TRBJ2-1; 7 bases align to TRBD1. The CDR3 loop spans 15 amino acids. CDR1 SNHLY and CDR2 FYNNEI come from the germline V gene. J was trimmed by 3 bases and V by 2 bases; bases with no gene match: 4. Written as DNA, the CDR3 is TGTGCCAGCAGTGAAAGACAGGGCTTCTACAATGAGCAGTTCTTC. Residues: CASSERQGFYNEQFF.

The chain uses TRBV19 and TRBJ1-1; D is unresolved. There are 15 residues in the CDR3. Germline loops: CDR1 LNHDA, CDR2 SQIVND (reference sequence). Trimming pared 7 bases from V and 1 base from J, leaving 16 bases between. For the CDR3, the DNA is TGTGCCAGTATCAAGTCCGAGTTAGCGAACACTGAAGCTTTCTTT. Protein: CASIKSELANTEAFF.

CDR3 sequence reads: CASSGGGSLGAGQFF. The DNA for the CDR3 is TGTGCCAGCAGTGGGGGAGGCTCCTTGGGGGCAGGGCAGTTCTTC. This rearrangement joins TRBV2 to TRBJ2-1; D tentatively fits TRBD1 or TRBD2 (6 bases each). Germline values: CDR1 SNHLY, CDR2 FYNNEI. The CDR3 loop spans 15 amino acids. Trimming removed 4 bases at V and 12 bases at J, with 22 bases between.

This chain connects TRBV25-1 to TRBJ1-4; D is possibly TRBD1 (6 bases). CDR3 length: 14 residues. Germline V CDR1 and CDR2: MGHDK, SYGVNS. V gave up 0 bases and J gave up 10 bases, with 12 bases separating them. CDR3 sequence reads: CASSEYGQLGKLFF. CDR3 DNA: TGTGCCAGCAGTGAATACGGACAGTTAGGAAAACTGTTTTTT.

This clone was seen once. The rearrangement joins TRBV7-9 to TRBJ2-2, with a possible D match to TRBD2 (6 bases). CDR3 length: 17 residues. Per the germline V gene, CDR1 is SEHNR and CDR2 is FQNEAQ (reference sequence). Trimming cost V 1 base and J 2 bases, with 14 bases left between them. Written as DNA, the CDR3 is TGTGCCAGCAGCTTAGTCTCGGGGAGGTTCAACACCGGGGAGCTGTTTTTT. Translating gives CASSLVSGRFNTGELFF.

The chain uses TRBV6-6 and TRBJ2-7; tentative D call: TRBD1 (5 bases). Germline V lookup: CDR1 MNHNY, CDR2 SVGAGI (reference sequence). Trimming pared 6 bases from V and 7 bases from J, leaving 13 bases between. The CDR3 loop spans 12 amino acids. The CDR3 nucleotides read TGTGCCAGCAGAGCGTCCAAGGGGGAGCAGTACTTC. Encoded protein: CASRASKGEQYF.

This clone was detected a few times. As DNA, the CDR3 is TGTGCCAGCAGCTTTTCCTACCTGGGGAACACCATATATTTT. Its protein product is CASSFSYLGNTIYF. The V call is TRBV7-2, the J call TRBJ1-3; D is unresolved. The CDR3 has 14 amino acids. CDR1 and CDR2 from the germline V gene are SGHTA and FQGNSA. Trimming left V 3 bases short and J 7 bases short, with 13 bases between.

The V gene is TRBV5-6, the J gene TRBJ1-2, with 7 bases lining up with TRBD1. This CDR3 region has 15 residues. The germline V gene has CDR1 SGHDT and CDR2 YYEEEE. Trimming at V came to 0 bases and at J to 2 bases, leaving 4 bases not matched to a gene. The CDR3 nucleotides are TGTGCCAGCAGCTTGGGAGGGGGCGGAAACTATGGCTACACCTTC. Its protein is CASSLGGGGNYGYTF.

V and J are TRBV19 and TRBJ2-4; TRBD2 is a possible D gene (6 bases). This CDR3 is built from 13 residues. With 10 bases removed from V and 9 bases from J, the gap between germline ends came to 19 bases. Germline loops: CDR1 LNHDA, CDR2 SQIVND (reference sequence). CDR3: CATSGTFVGIQYF. DNA of the CDR3: TGTGCCACATCCGGGACTTTCGTAGGCATTCAGTACTTC.

This clone has just a few counts. This chain joins TRBV6-5 and TRBJ1-1; perhaps TRBD1 as D (6 bases). The V gene's germline CDR1 is MNHEY and CDR2 SVGAGI. Between the trimmed V and J ends, which lost 5 bases and 7 bases, there was a span of 17 bases. CDR3 length equals 14 residues. The CDR3 protein is CASSPKTGASEAFF. The CDR3 DNA sequence: TGTGCCAGCAGTCCCAAAACGGGGGCGAGTGAAGCTTTCTTT.

This clone occurred once. The chain employs TRBV2 and TRBJ2-6, with a tentative D call TRBD1 (7 bases). Germline V gene sequence: CDR1 SNHLY, CDR2 FYNNEI. The CDR3 contains 16 residues. V was shortened by 6 bases and J by 0 bases, with 12 bases between the two germline ends. This CDR3 is CASRAGGLSGANVLTF. CDR3 nucleotide sequence: TGTGCCAGCAGGGCAGGGGGGCTCTCTGGGGCCAACGTCCTGACTTTC.

This clone was counted a few times. V usage is TRBV6-6 and J usage is TRBJ1-2, with a tentative D call TRBD1 (5 bases). V was pared by 6 bases and J by 8 bases, with 13 bases between. CDR3 length: 12 residues. Germline assignment: CDR1 MNHNY and CDR2 SVGAGI (reference sequence). CDR3 protein: CASSREYWGYTF. The CDR3, as DNA: TGTGCCAGCAGCAGGGAATACTGGGGCTACACCTTC.

The chain uses TRBV5-1 and TRBJ1-4, with D maybe TRBD1 (5 bases). The CDR3 loop spans 15 amino acids. Trimming cost V 1 base and J 2 bases, with 9 bases left between them. Per germline, CDR1 SGHRS and CDR2 YFSETQ. This CDR3 is CASSLQGGTNEKLFF. The CDR3 DNA is TGCGCCAGCAGCTTGCAGGGTGGGACTAATGAAAAACTGTTTTTT.

This clone was observed a few times. This rearrangement joins TRBV7-2 to TRBJ2-1; 7 nucleotides line up with TRBD2. The ends lost 5 bases at V and 4 bases at J; junction bases unmatched: 11. The CDR3 is 16 amino acids. Germline CDR1 is SGHTA and CDR2 is FQGNSA. CDR3 sequence reads: CASSLIAGASYNEQFF. CDR3 nucleotides: TGTGCCAGCAGCCTAATAGCGGGTGCTTCTTACAATGAGCAGTTCTTC.

This clone was counted only a few times. V is TRBV6-5 and J is TRBJ2-2; D uncertain. From germline, CDR1 is MNHEY and CDR2 SVGAGI. The CDR3 is made up of 15 amino acids. Deletions cut 8 bases from V and 0 bases from J, with 13 bases between. DNA for the CDR3: TGTGCCAGCTGGGGATATCTTACGAACACCGGGGAGCTGTTTTTT. This codes for CASWGYLTNTGELFF.

For this clone: One junction end disagrees with the germline gene, perhaps due to a read error. For the CDR3, the DNA is TGCAGTGCTAGAGCTGAACTAGCGGGGGGTTTT. This sequence encodes CSARAELAGGF. The rearrangement joins TRBV20-1 to TRBJ2-3, with 12 bases that match TRBD2. This CDR3 is built from 11 residues. The germline V gene has CDR1 DFQATT and CDR2 SNEGSKA (reference sequence).

This chain uses TRBV5-1 with TRBJ2-5; D is ambiguous. Between the trimmed V and J ends, which lost 5 bases and 4 bases, there was a span of 12 bases. The CDR3 totals 13 residues. Looked up from germline, CDR1 is SGHRS and CDR2 is YFSETQ. This chain's CDR3 is CASSIPTGETQYF. The CDR3 DNA sequence: TGCGCCAGCAGTATCCCGACCGGAGAGACCCAGTACTTC.